Here is one T cell receptor beta chain with its context. Assay used: immunoSEQ multiplex PCR; TCRdb lists only in-frame clones, some missing. The sample shows roughly 93,000 clones, roughly 92% of them seen only once. The data are from a study of T cell changes during pregnancy in multiple sclerosis. This TCR derives from a female donor with multiple sclerosis, enrolled in a pregnancy study. Sequenced here: peripheral blood, sampled after pregnancy.

Here the CDR3 DNA reads TGTGCCAGTAGTCTCGGGACAGGGGTAAGAGGCTACACCTTC. Protein sequence: CASSLGTGVRGYTF. The chain combines TRBV19 with TRBJ1-2; 10 positions agree with TRBD1. V lost 5 bases and J lost 8; bases outside the gene matches: 8. Per the germline V gene, CDR1 is LNHDA and CDR2 is SQIVND (reference sequence). This CDR3 is 14 amino acids long. Using reference TRBV19 and TRBJ1-2 for the parts outside the CDR3, the full variable domain is DGGITQSPKYLFRKEGQNVTLSCEQNLNHDAMYWYRQDPGQGLRLIYYSQIVNDFQKGDIAEGYSVSREKKESFPLTVTSAQKNPTAFYLCASSLGTGVRGYTFGSGTRLTVV.